Each of the 19 T cell receptor beta chains below was sequenced from the same sample in a study of CD8 T cells in Susac syndrome. The authors reverse transcribed about 0.5 to 1 ug RNA with random hexamers. Each CDR3 protein is one row after TCRdb ran MiXCR on the immunoSEQ multiplex PCR reads. The sample records more than 100,000 distinct CDR3 sequences, about 96% being singletons. Specimen: CD4+ T cells from PBMCs. The receptors were sampled from a human donor in good health.

The J gene is TRBJ2-1, the V gene TRBV20-1; 7 bases align to TRBD1. Germline-derived CDR1 and CDR2 are DFQATT and SNEGSKA (reference sequence). The V segment lost 5 bases and the J segment 7 bases; nucleotides outside the gene matches: 11. The CDR3 runs to 14 residues. The CDR3 protein is CSAPPRLQGNEQFF. In DNA form, the CDR3 reads TGCAGTGCTCCCCCGCGGTTACAGGGGAATGAGCAGTTCTTC.

The V gene is TRBV2, the J gene TRBJ2-7; D is uncertain. Germline V CDR1 and CDR2: SNHLY, FYNNEI. The V end was cut by 8 bases, the J end by 12 bases, with 17 bases between. The CDR3 covers 11 residues. In DNA, the CDR3 is TGTGCCAGCTTGGTAGAGTCAACGGGGTACTTC. Residues: CASLVESTGYF. The complete variable domain, with remaining parts taken from reference TRBV2 and TRBJ2-7, reads EPEVTQTPSHQVTQMGQEVILRCVPISNHLYFYWYRQILGQKVEFLVSFYNNEISEKSEIFDDQFSVERPDGSNFTLKIRSTKLEDSAMYFCASLVESTGYFGPGTRLTVT.

The V and J genes are TRBV7-2 and TRBJ2-5; D not certain. Trimming stripped 8 bases from V and 4 bases from J, with 11 bases between. The germline V gene encodes CDR1 SGHTA and CDR2 FQGNSA. The CDR3 is 12 residues long. In DNA form, the CDR3 reads TGTGCCAGCGGATTCTCCCGAGAGACCCAGTACTTC. It codes for CASGFSRETQYF.

The rearrangement uses TRBV28 and TRBJ2-7, with 7 bases that match TRBD1. CDR3 length: 12 amino acids. Germline assignment: CDR1 MDHEN and CDR2 SYDVKM. V lost 6 bases to trimming and J lost 3 bases; unmatched junction nucleotides: 2. The CDR3 protein is CASRGQVYEQYF. The CDR3 DNA sequence: TGTGCCAGCAGAGGACAGGTCTACGAGCAGTACTTC.

V and J are TRBV29-1 and TRBJ1-2; 9 bases are a match to TRBD1. CDR1 is SQVTM, CDR2 ANQGSEA, per germline. This CDR3 region has 12 residues. Germline trimming cut 7 bases from V and 6 bases from J; bases unmatched to any gene: 6. The CDR3 loop reads CSAQTGGHGYTF. The CDR3 DNA reads as TGCAGCGCCCAGACAGGGGGACATGGCTACACCTTC. The whole variable domain, filled in from reference TRBV29-1 and TRBJ1-2, reads SAVISQKPSRDICQRGTSLTIQCQVDSQVTMMFWYRQQPGQSLTLIATANQGSEATYESGFVIDKFPISRPNLTFSTLTVSNMSPEDSSIYLCSAQTGGHGYTFGSGTRLTVV.

CDR3 sequence: CASRPSGNTGELFF. Written as DNA, the CDR3 is TGTGCCAGCCGCCCAAGCGGGAACACCGGGGAGCTGTTTTTT. The V gene is TRBV6-2 or TRBV6-3, the J gene TRBJ2-2; TRBD2 might be the D (5 bases). This CDR3 region has 14 residues. V was shortened by 8 bases and J by 1 base, with 11 bases between the two germline ends. Germline CDR1 MNHEY, CDR2 SVGEGT.

This chain uses TRBV6-1 with TRBJ2-4; 7 positions match TRBD2. Unmatched junction bases numbered 27, after V lost 10 bases and J lost 9 bases. This CDR3 comprises 18 residues. Germline CDR1 is MNHNS and CDR2 is SASEGT. CDR3 in amino acids: CATQSRLAASLEGGIQYF. DNA for the CDR3: TGTGCCACCCAGTCCAGGCTAGCGGCTTCATTGGAGGGTGGCATTCAGTACTTC.

The gene calls are TRBV29-1 and TRBJ2-7; 8 positions match TRBD2. Trimming at V came to 5 bases and at J to 4 bases, leaving 7 bases not matched to a gene. The germline V gene encodes CDR1 SQVTM and CDR2 ANQGSEA. The CDR3 covers 13 residues. The CDR3 region has the DNA TGCAGCGTTCAACTAGCGGACGCGTACGAGCAGTACTTC. Translated, it gives CSVQLADAYEQYF.

The chain combines TRBV14 with TRBJ2-6; no definite D call. The length of the CDR3 is 15 residues. V lost 4 bases to trimming and J lost 1 base, with 8 bases between them. Per germline, CDR1 SGHDN and CDR2 FVKESK. This CDR3 reads CASSLISSGANVLTF. CDR3 nucleotide sequence: TGTGCCAGCAGCCTCATCTCATCTGGGGCCAACGTCCTGACTTTC.

V usage is TRBV4-1 and J usage is TRBJ1-3; 8 bases match TRBD1. The CDR3 is 18 amino acids. Germline loops: CDR1 MGHRA, CDR2 YSYEKL. Trimming took 1 base from V and 4 from J; bases not matched to a gene: 12. The CDR3 is CASSQARAQGASGNTIYF. For the CDR3, the DNA is TGCGCCAGCAGCCAAGCACGTGCTCAGGGGGCCTCAGGAAACACCATATATTTT.

This clonotype occurred once. The chain employs TRBV20-1 and TRBJ2-2, with 7 bases aligning to TRBD2. The CDR3 is 16 residues long. Per germline, CDR1 DFQATT and CDR2 SNEGSKA (reference sequence). V lost 0 bases, J lost 6 bases, and 10 bases stayed unmatched. The CDR3 protein is CSARDPGGLSPGELFF. DNA of the CDR3: TGCAGTGCTAGAGATCCGGGGGGTTTAAGTCCCGGGGAGCTGTTTTTT.

This clonotype showed up just a few times. The rearrangement links TRBV7-2 to TRBJ2-3; D not resolved. In germline, CDR1 is SGHTA, CDR2 FQGNSA. Trimming left V 4 bases short and J 1 base short, with 6 bases between. The CDR3 has 13 amino acids. This CDR3 reads CASSYAGTDTQYF. The DNA for the CDR3 is TGTGCCAGCAGCTATGCGGGCACAGATACGCAGTATTTT. Filled out from reference TRBV7-2 and TRBJ2-3, the complete variable domain reads GAGVSQSPSNKVTEKGKDVELRCDPISGHTALYWYRQSLGQGLEFLIYFQGNSAPDKSGLPSDRFSAERTGGSVSTLTIQRTQQEDSAVYLCASSYAGTDTQYFGPGTRLTVL.

The chain combines TRBV3-1 with TRBJ2-3; D gene unclear. This CDR3 spans 12 amino acids. The germline V gene encodes CDR1 LGHDT and CDR2 YNNKEL (reference sequence). Trimming removed 5 bases at V and 4 bases at J, with 7 bases between. The CDR3 here is CASSSPADTQYF. The CDR3 nucleotides are TGTGCCAGCAGCTCTCCCGCAGATACGCAGTATTTT.

V gene TRBV7-9 combines with J gene TRBJ1-1; D is uncertain. This CDR3 is built from 13 residues. V was pared by 1 base and J by 4 bases, with 7 bases between. CDR1 SEHNR and CDR2 FQNEAQ come from the germline V gene (reference sequence). CDR3: CASSLGESTEAFF. The CDR3 bases are TGTGCCAGCAGCTTAGGGGAATCCACTGAAGCTTTCTTT. The full variable domain, rest sourced from reference TRBV7-9 and TRBJ1-1, is DTGVSQNPRHKITKRGQNVTFRCDPISEHNRLYWYRQTLGQGPEFLTYFQNEAQLEKSRLLSDRFSAERPKGSFSTLEIQRTEQGDSAMYLCASSLGESTEAFFGQGTRLTVV.

The V gene is TRBV15, the J gene TRBJ1-5; TRBD1 is a possible D gene (6 bases). Trimming stripped 1 base from V and 5 bases from J, with 18 bases between. Germline CDR1 reads LNHNV; CDR2 reads YYDKDF (reference sequence). The CDR3 length is 17 residues. The CDR3 DNA follows: TGTGCCACCAGCAGAGGCCTGGCCGGGCCAGGGGATCAGCCCCAGCATTTT. This sequence encodes CATSRGLAGPGDQPQHF.

This chain links TRBV2 with TRBJ2-7; D may be TRBD1 or TRBD2 (5 bases each). The CDR3 has 12 amino acids. Germline V gene lookup returns CDR1 SNHLY and CDR2 FYNNEI. Trimming took off 6 bases at V and 11 bases at J, with 17 bases between the two ends. The CDR3 sequence: CASSPGPTGKYF. The CDR3 DNA follows: TGTGCCAGCAGCCCGGGACCCACTGGAAAGTACTTC.

V usage is TRBV30 and J usage is TRBJ2-7; the match to TRBD2 covers 7 bases. J was trimmed by 5 bases and V by 1 base; bases with no gene match: 5. Per germline, CDR1 GTSNPN and CDR2 SVGIG (reference sequence). CDR3 length: 13 residues. Here the CDR3 reads CAWSGGSGHEQYF. The CDR3 nucleotides are TGTGCCTGGAGTGGCGGGAGTGGCCACGAGCAGTACTTC. Based on the CDR3 plus reference TRBV30 and TRBJ2-7, the full variable domain is SQTIHQWPATLVQPVGSPLSLECTVEGTSNPNLYWYRQAAGRGLQLLFYSVGIGQISSEVPQNLSASRPQDRQFILSSKKLLLSDSGFYLCAWSGGSGHEQYFGPGTRLTVT.

The chain recombines TRBV10-3 with TRBJ2-1; possible D gene TRBD1, 5 bases. There are 11 residues in the CDR3. V was pared by 10 bases and J by 5 bases, with 9 bases between. The germline V gene has CDR1 ENHRY and CDR2 SYGVKD. The CDR3: CATGINNEQFF. CDR3 in DNA: TGTGCCACAGGGATTAACAATGAGCAGTTCTTC.

The chain is built from TRBV7-2 and TRBJ1-4; D is ambiguous. Trimming pared 5 bases from V and 3 bases from J, leaving 10 bases between. CDR3 length equals 14 residues. From germline, CDR1 is SGHTA and CDR2 FQGNSA. The CDR3 reads CASSQREANEKLFF. The CDR3 coding sequence is TGTGCCAGCAGCCAGCGGGAAGCTAATGAAAAACTGTTTTTT.